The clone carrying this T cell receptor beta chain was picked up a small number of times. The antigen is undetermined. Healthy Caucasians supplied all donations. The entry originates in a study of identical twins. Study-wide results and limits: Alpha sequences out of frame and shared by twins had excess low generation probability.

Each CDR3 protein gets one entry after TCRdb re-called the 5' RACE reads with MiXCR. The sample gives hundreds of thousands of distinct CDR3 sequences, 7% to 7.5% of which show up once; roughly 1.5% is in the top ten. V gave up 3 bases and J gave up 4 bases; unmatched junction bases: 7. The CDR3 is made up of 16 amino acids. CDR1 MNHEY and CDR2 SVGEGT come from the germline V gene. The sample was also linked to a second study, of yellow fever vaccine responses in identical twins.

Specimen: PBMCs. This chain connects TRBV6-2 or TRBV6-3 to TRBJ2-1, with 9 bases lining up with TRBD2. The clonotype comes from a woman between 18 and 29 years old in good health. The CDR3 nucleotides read TGTGCCAGCAGTTATGTGCGGGGGGGGACATACAATGAGCAGTTCTTC. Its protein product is CASSYVRGGTYNEQFF.